These T cell receptor beta chains were read from a single sample in a study of CD4+ T cells in melanoma. Libraries were prepared by immunoSEQ multiplex PCR; TCRdb keeps only in-frame clonotypes and omits some of them. The sample consists of 120,000 to 150,000 clones, approximately 91% of them appearing once. The receptors come from a human donor with melanoma. Each CDR3 is given without its conserved first and last residue. Not all rows give a size; the values are once, few, many and, for expanded clones, a class.

>TRBJ1-1|-|TRBV5-1
ASSFYGANTEAF
>TRBJ1-3|-|TRBV11-2
ASSRIGGNTIY
>TRBJ1-1|-|TRBV18
ASSGRQEKAEAF
>TRBJ2-1|-|TRBV7-9
ASSFGSPRGPNEQF
>TRBJ1-4|-|TRBV10-3
AIRADRAGEKLF
>TRBJ2-5|-|TRBV30
AFAGQQETQY
>TRBJ2-1|-|TRBV7-3
ASSPTGTLYNEQF
>TRBJ2-7|-|TRBV15
ATSRQNAGTADSYEQY
>TRBJ1-1|-|TRBV6-5
ASSYIQGSAEAF
>TRBJ1-5|-|TRBV6-1
ASSLGTTSNQPQH
>TRBJ1-2|-|TRBV6-1
ASRRERGVDYGYT
>TRBJ1-5|-|TRBV19
ASSAGGHQPQH
>TRBJ2-7|once|TRBV18
ASSPSGTGKNEQY
>TRBJ1-2|-|TRBV4-1
ASSQAQTGTGRLYGYT
>TRBJ2-3|once|TRBV11-2
ASSLADTQY
>TRBJ1-2|-|TRBV6-5
ASSPAGSGYGYT
>TRBJ2-7|-|TRBV6-5
ASSPTPVLFYEQY
>TRBJ1-2|-|TRBV15
ATSGGTGGISGYT
>TRBJ2-3|-|TRBV2
ASSPGGSGGADTQY
>TRBJ2-2|-|TRBV6-5
ASSPRSGTGELF
>TRBJ1-1|few|TRBV10-2
ASSDPLGGTTEAF
>TRBJ1-3|once|TRBV27
ASSLARDSGNTIY
>TRBJ2-7|-|TRBV11-2
ASSLAGHEQY
>TRBJ1-6|-|TRBV5-1
ASSLLGAGNSPLH
>TRBJ2-1|-|TRBV30
ASTGTSNKDEQF
>TRBJ2-7|-|TRBV6-5
ASSYHGTGNYEQY